This is a list of T cell receptor beta chains from one sample in a study of blood T cell repertoires in COVID-19. Generated by immunoSEQ multiplex PCR, the TCRdb table keeps only in-frame clones and is missing some. The sample carries over 85,000 clones, roughly 87% recorded once. Sample: peripheral blood. The source of these receptors is a woman between 45 and 65 years old with COVID-19, enrolled during active disease. The CDR3 runs from the conserved cysteine through the conserved F or W. Each record gives: CDR3 protein, CDR3 DNA, clone size, V gene, CDR3 length, D gene, J gene. A D gene is named only where the DNA matches it firmly. Clone size is shown for a subset of rows, as once, few, many or a class of expanded clone.

CDR3: CAISGGLSGANVLTF
DNA: TGTGCCATCAGCGGGGGACTCTCTGGGGCCAACGTCCTGACTTTC
size: .
V: TRBV10-3
length: 15
D: .
J: TRBJ2-6

CDR3: CASSPSGLSYNEQFF
DNA: TGTGCCAGCAGCCCAAGCGGGCTCTCCTACAATGAGCAGTTCTTC
size: once
V: TRBV3-1/TRBV3-2
length: 15
D: .
J: TRBJ2-1

CDR3: CASSHTGGFAYEQYF
DNA: TGTGCCAGCAGCCATACAGGGGGCTTCGCCTACGAGCAGTACTTC
size: .
V: TRBV7-9
length: 15
D: TRBD1
J: TRBJ2-7

CDR3: CSVEGGAGEQFF
DNA: TGCAGCGTTGAGGGGGGGGCCGGTGAGCAGTTCTTC
size: .
V: TRBV29-1
length: 12
D: .
J: TRBJ2-1

CDR3: CASSLSGPMNTEAFF
DNA: TGTGCCAGCAGTTTAAGCGGCCCCATGAACACTGAAGCTTTCTTT
size: few
V: TRBV28
length: 15
D: .
J: TRBJ1-1

CDR3: CASSREGQLSSYEQYF
DNA: TGCGCCAGCAGCCGAGAAGGACAGCTAAGCTCCTACGAGCAGTACTTC
size: .
V: TRBV4-1
length: 16
D: .
J: TRBJ2-7

CDR3: CASRPGVGEQFF
DNA: TGTGCCAGCAGGCCAGGGGTAGGTGAGCAGTTCTTC
size: once
V: TRBV2
length: 12
D: .
J: TRBJ2-1

CDR3: CASSLGETQYF
DNA: TGTGCCAGCAGCCTCGGAGAGACCCAGTACTTC
size: .
V: TRBV6-2/TRBV6-3
length: 11
D: .
J: TRBJ2-5

CDR3: CASSYGAEYNEQFF
DNA: TGTGCCAGCAGTTACGGGGCAGAGTACAATGAGCAGTTCTTC
size: .
V: TRBV6-5
length: 14
D: .
J: TRBJ2-1

CDR3: CASSPGTGNQPQHF
DNA: TGTGCCAGCAGCCCCGGGACAGGGAATCAGCCCCAGCATTTT
size: .
V: TRBV7-9
length: 14
D: TRBD1
J: TRBJ1-5

CDR3: CASTRGPTNEKLFF
DNA: TGTGCCAGCACCAGGGGGCCAACTAATGAAAAACTGTTTTTT
size: .
V: TRBV2
length: 14
D: TRBD1
J: TRBJ1-4

CDR3: CASSTGQGRTEAFF
DNA: TGCGCCAGCAGCACTGGACAGGGGAGGACTGAAGCTTTCTTT
size: .
V: TRBV5-1
length: 14
D: TRBD1
J: TRBJ1-1

CDR3: CASLGDRAAKNIQYF
DNA: TGTGCCAGCCTCGGGGACAGGGCCGCCAAAAACATTCAGTACTTC
size: .
V: TRBV19
length: 15
D: TRBD1
J: TRBJ2-4

CDR3: CASSFHRTGPGQFF
DNA: TGTGCCAGCAGTTTTCATCGTACCGGTCCTGGGCAGTTCTTC
size: .
V: TRBV27
length: 14
D: .
J: TRBJ2-1

CDR3: CASSPTGGRIETQYF
DNA: TGCGCCAGCAGCCCTACCGGGGGGCGCATTGAGACCCAGTACTTC
size: .
V: TRBV4-3
length: 15
D: .
J: TRBJ2-5

CDR3: CSLTGIFTDTQYF
DNA: TGCAGCCTGACAGGGATATTCACAGATACGCAGTATTTT
size: .
V: TRBV29-1
length: 13
D: TRBD1
J: TRBJ2-3

CDR3: CASSFSDRGGYTF
DNA: TGTGCCAGCAGCTTCTCCGACAGGGGGGGCTACACCTTC
size: .
V: TRBV7-9
length: 13
D: TRBD1
J: TRBJ1-2

CDR3: CASSSSPGQGNSPLHF
DNA: TGTGCCAGCAGTTCCTCTCCGGGACAGGGAAATTCACCCCTCCACTTT
size: .
V: TRBV28
length: 16
D: TRBD1
J: TRBJ1-6